This note documents a single T cell receptor beta chain sequence. Which antigen it targets is not known. No clone much larger than this one lies a single base away; base qualities are absent. The sample belongs to a study of blood T cell repertoires in COVID-19 (dated by TCRdb to the early 2020s). General notes on the study: The collaborator samples originated in the United States, Italy and Spain and spanned the acute and convalescent phases of COVID-19. The material from the prospective study consisted of cDNA or gDNA derived from T cells, B-cell-depleted T cells, or PBMCs. Deeply sampled blood TCRbeta repertoires from subjects exposed to, actively infected with, or recovered from COVID-19 were included in the dataset. The repertoires were released in a freely available public database meant as a resource for research on the immune response to SARS-CoV-2. The samples were drawn from two sources: the first 160 participants of the ongoing ImmuneRACE study, and fewer than 1,500 subjects contributed by 6 global collaborators. A de-identified subject ID, COVID-19 status, age in years and sex were almost always included in the sample metadata. Where available, HLA class I and class II types were obtained from metadata supplied by the sample provider rather than from assay-based typing.

Findings and caveats that apply to the study as a whole: The quantity of clinical and demographic metadata differed by source and by participant and was supplied without curation.

The collaborating institutions used their own protocols to collect whole blood in K2EDTA tubes. For TCRbeta analysis, collaborators shipped samples in one of three forms: frozen whole blood, isolated PBMCs, or DNA extracted from either of those sample types. TCRbeta CDR3 regions were amplified from genomic DNA by means of the immunoSEQ Assay, a bias-controlled multiplex PCR. In the paper's pipeline: Within the assay, amplification of reference gene primers was used to estimate how many nucleated cells each sample contained. To quantify the absolute abundance of each unique TCRbeta CDR3 rearrangement, sequence reads were collapsed and filtered. For each sample, productive Simpson clonality was calculated by taking the square root of Simpson's diversity index across productive rearrangements. The table comes from immuneACCESS by way of TCRdb, which keeps in-frame sequences with V and J called. Part of the clones is missing from these tables; in studies checked, under half for an unresolved V gene and the rest for unknown reasons. V and J calls and clone size follow that table, whereas D and trimming were derived from the DNA. The sample table holds over 200,000 clones, of which 80% were seen once. Roughly 5% of the sample goes to the ten largest clones.

V was cut back by 0 bases and J by 5 bases, leaving a gap of 11 bases between them. Measured from the cysteine to the phenylalanine, the CDR3 is 14 residues long. Only CDR3 DNA remains: 42 bases, in frame from the first base. As encoded in the germline V gene, CDR1 is MNHEY while CDR2 is SVGAGI. The source of this sequence is a human donor in a cohort sampled during active COVID-19. Rearrangement joined TRBV6-5 to TRBJ2-7, with the D gene too uncertain to name. The material sequenced was peripheral blood. The sequence in DNA is TGTGCCAGCAGTTACTCGAACGGAGTCCACGAGCAGTACTTC. Translated, it reads CASSYSNGVHEQYF.